The present entry profiles one T cell receptor (beta chain) with its context. Its antigen is currently unknown. The data belong to a study of cytomegalovirus exposure and HLA in healthy donors. The CDR3 is made up of 13 amino acids. Trimming removed 5 bases from V and 5 bases from J, with 10 bases in between. Germline V gene lookup returns CDR1 MRHNA and CDR2 SNTAGT. Vbeta (60) and Jbeta (13) primers were used in the PCR. Only in-frame clones appear in the TCRdb table, and some are missing; sequencing was by immunoSEQ multiplex PCR. The table lists under 200,000 clones, around 81% of them singletons, with just over 2% in the top ten. Overall study results and limits: TCR beta sequences numbering over 15,000 were associated with HLA alleles at 0.05 false discovery rate in a later analysis. Being productive about 87% or about 30% of the time was typical of most TCR beta V segments in an earlier analysis. What TCR beta sequences reportedly achieved was accurate prediction of HLA-A and HLA-B alleles in most subjects. A later analysis revealed that TCR association rates differed between HLA loci, peaking at DRB1 and bottoming out at HLA-C.

The sequenced sample consisted of PBMCs. The sequence was obtained from a woman under 30 in good health and CMV-seropositive. This sequence joins TRBV6-4 and TRBJ1-5; TRBD1 might be the D (6 bases). CDR3 region: CASSSDRDQPQHF. The CDR3 coding sequence is TGTGCCAGCAGTTCGGACAGAGATCAGCCCCAGCATTTT.